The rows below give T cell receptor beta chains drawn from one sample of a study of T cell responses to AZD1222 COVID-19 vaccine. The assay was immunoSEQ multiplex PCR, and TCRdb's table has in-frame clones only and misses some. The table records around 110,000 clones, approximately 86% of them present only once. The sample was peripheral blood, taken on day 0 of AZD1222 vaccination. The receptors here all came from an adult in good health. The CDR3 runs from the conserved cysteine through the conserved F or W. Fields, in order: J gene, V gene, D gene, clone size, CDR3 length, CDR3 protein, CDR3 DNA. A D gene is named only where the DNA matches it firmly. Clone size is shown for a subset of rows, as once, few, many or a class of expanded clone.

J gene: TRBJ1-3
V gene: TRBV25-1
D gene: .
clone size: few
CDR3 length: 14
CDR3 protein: CASSIQASGNTIYF
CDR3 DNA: TGTGCCAGCTCAATACAGGCCTCTGGAAACACCATATATTTT

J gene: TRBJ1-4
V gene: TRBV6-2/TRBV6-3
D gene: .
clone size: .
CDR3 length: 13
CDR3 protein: CASSPDPGGKVFF
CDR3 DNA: TGTGCCAGCAGTCCGGATCCGGGTGGTAAAGTGTTTTTT

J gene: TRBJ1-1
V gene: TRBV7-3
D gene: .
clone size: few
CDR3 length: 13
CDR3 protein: CASSVGPNTEAFF
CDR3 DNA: TGTGCCAGCAGTGTGGGGCCGAACACTGAAGCTTTCTTT

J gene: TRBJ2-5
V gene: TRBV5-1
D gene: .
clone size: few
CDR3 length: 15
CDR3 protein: CASSFGGRSEETQYF
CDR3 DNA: TGCGCCAGCAGCTTTGGAGGGAGGTCGGAAGAGACCCAGTACTTC

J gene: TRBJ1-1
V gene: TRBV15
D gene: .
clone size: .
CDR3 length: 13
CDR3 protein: CATSRGQVDEAFF
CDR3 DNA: TGTGCCACCAGCAGAGGTCAAGTCGATGAAGCTTTCTTT

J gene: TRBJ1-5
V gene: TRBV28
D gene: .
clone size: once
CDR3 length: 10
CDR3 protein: CASGNQPQHF
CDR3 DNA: TGTGCCAGTGGAAATCAGCCCCAGCATTTT

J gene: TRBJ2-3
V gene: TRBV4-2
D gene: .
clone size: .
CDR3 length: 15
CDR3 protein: CASSQDGHSVDTQYF
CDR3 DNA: TGTGCCAGCAGCCAAGATGGCCACTCAGTAGATACGCAGTATTTT

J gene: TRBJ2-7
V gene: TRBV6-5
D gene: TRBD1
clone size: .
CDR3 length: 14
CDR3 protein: CASSYSGQIYEQYF
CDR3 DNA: TGTGCCAGCAGTTATTCGGGACAGATCTACGAGCAGTACTTC

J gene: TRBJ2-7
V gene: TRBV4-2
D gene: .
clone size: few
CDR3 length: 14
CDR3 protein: CASSQGTFDYEQYF
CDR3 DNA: TGTGCCAGCAGCCAAGGGACTTTCGACTACGAGCAGTACTTC

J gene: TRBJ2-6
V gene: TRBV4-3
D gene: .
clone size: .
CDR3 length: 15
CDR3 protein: CASSQERTGANVLTF
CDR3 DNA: TGCGCCAGCAGCCAAGAAAGGACTGGGGCCAACGTCCTGACTTTC

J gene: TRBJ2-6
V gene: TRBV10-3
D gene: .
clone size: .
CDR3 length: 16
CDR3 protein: CAIGRSGPSGANVLTF
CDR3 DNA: TGTGCCATCGGAAGGAGTGGTCCCTCTGGGGCCAACGTCCTGACTTTC

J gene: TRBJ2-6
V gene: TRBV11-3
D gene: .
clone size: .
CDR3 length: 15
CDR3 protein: CASSLGGQGANVLTF
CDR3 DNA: TGTGCCAGCAGCTTAGGAGGTCAAGGGGCCAACGTCCTGACTTTC

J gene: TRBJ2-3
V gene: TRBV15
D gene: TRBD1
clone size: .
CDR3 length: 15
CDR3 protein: CATSRGDRDTDTQYF
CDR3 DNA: TGTGCCACCAGCAGAGGGGACAGGGACACAGATACGCAGTATTTT

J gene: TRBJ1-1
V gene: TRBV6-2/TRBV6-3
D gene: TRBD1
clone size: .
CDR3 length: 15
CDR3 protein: CASSRMTGVVAEAFF
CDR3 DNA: TGTGCCAGCAGTAGGATGACAGGGGTAGTAGCTGAAGCTTTCTTT

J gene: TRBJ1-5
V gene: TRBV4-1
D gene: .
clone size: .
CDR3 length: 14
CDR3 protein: CASSHPTTGQPQHF
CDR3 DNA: TGCGCCAGCAGCCATCCGACAACAGGTCAGCCCCAGCATTTT

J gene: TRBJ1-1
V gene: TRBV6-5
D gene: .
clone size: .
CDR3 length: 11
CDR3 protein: CASSRTLGAFF
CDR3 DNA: TGTGCCAGCAGTCGGACTTTGGGGGCTTTCTTT

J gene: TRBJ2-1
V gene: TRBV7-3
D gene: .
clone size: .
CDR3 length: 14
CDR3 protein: CASSSPEGDNEQFF
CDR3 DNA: TGTGCCAGCAGCTCCCCAGAGGGGGACAATGAGCAGTTCTTC

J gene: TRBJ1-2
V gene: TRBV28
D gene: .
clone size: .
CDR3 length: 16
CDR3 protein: CASSLGVIGGSHGYTF
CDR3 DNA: TGTGCCAGCAGTTTAGGAGTTATCGGGGGTAGTCATGGCTACACCTTC